This record covers a single T cell receptor beta chain. Its cognate antigen is unknown. One entry per CDR3 protein results from TCRdb running MiXCR on the reads. The sample has fewer than 650,000 distinct CDR3 sequences, approximately 40% seen once; the top ten hold about 48%. These data come from a study of T cell repertoires in cytomegalovirus infection. J lost 0 bases, V lost 5 bases, and 15 bases had no gene match. The CDR3 has 19 residues. Germline V gives CDR1 SEHNR, CDR2 FQNEAQ (reference sequence). Here the sequenced sample was cultured PBMCs, taken from culture after CMV antigen stimulation. This TCR derives from a human donor in good health (CMV status not recorded). Some clones in this sample may be carry-over from other donors' samples. This chain links TRBV7-9 with TRBJ1-3, with 8 bases identical to TRBD1. The CDR3 protein is CASSRGSGQGFNSGNTIYF. In DNA form, the CDR3 reads TGTGCCAGCAGCCGGGGGAGCGGACAGGGCTTTAACTCTGGAAACACCATATATTTT. Variable domain in full (rest from reference TRBV7-9 and TRBJ1-3): DTGVSQNPRHKITKRGQNVTFRCDPISEHNRLYWYRQTLGQGPEFLTYFQNEAQLEKSRLLSDRFSAERPKGSFSTLEIQRTEQGDSAMYLCASSRGSGQGFNSGNTIYFGEGSWLTVV.